The 21 T cell receptor beta chains reported below all come from one sample, sequenced in a study of blood T cell repertoires in COVID-19. Produced via immunoSEQ multiplex PCR; TCRdb's table is partial and in-frame only. The sample consists of nearly 15,000 clones, 75% of them appearing once. The sample taken for sequencing was peripheral blood. Source of these receptors: a man aged 55 to 70 with acute or convalescent COVID-19.

The chain joins TRBV27 to TRBJ2-4; tentative D call: TRBD1 (5 bases). This CDR3 contains 14 residues. V was shortened by 1 base and J by 15 bases, with 19 bases between the two germline ends. CDR1 is MNHEY and CDR2 is SMNVEV in the germline V gene (reference sequence). The CDR3 DNA reads as TGTGCCAGCAGTTTATTGGGGCCTGAACGCAAATGGTACTTC. This translates into CASSLLGPERKWYF.

The rearrangement links TRBV4-2 to TRBJ2-1, with D unresolved. There are 15 residues in the CDR3. Germline-derived CDR1 and CDR2 are LGHNA and YNFKEQ. Trimming took off 0 bases at V and 1 base at J, with 7 bases between the two ends. As DNA, the CDR3 is TGTGCCAGCAGCCAAGAGACTGGATCCTACAATGAGCAGTTCTTC. Residues: CASSQETGSYNEQFF.

V gene TRBV15 combines with J gene TRBJ2-2; 8 bases align to TRBD2. The CDR3 covers 16 residues. Germline trimming cut 5 bases from V and 4 bases from J; bases unmatched to any gene: 9. Germline values: CDR1 LNHNV, CDR2 YYDKDF (reference sequence). CDR3 nucleotide sequence: TGTGCCACCAGCCAACCGGGAGGGCCCCGCACCGGGGAGCTGTTTTTT. As protein: CATSQPGGPRTGELFF.

This chain connects TRBV6-6 to TRBJ1-1, with D possibly matching TRBD1 (6 bases). Germline-derived CDR1 and CDR2 are MNHNY and SVGAGI (reference sequence). The CDR3 covers 13 residues. V was pared by 6 bases and J by 5 bases, with 13 bases between. In DNA, the CDR3 is TGTGCCAGCAGACCACAGGGAGGGACTGAAGCTTTCTTT. Its translation is CASRPQGGTEAFF.

The chain employs TRBV7-6 and TRBJ2-7, with TRBD1 identical over 9 bases. The CDR3 runs to 15 residues. The V gene end was trimmed by 2 bases and the J gene end by 4 bases; junction bases not matched to a gene: 6. The V gene's germline CDR1 is SGHVS and CDR2 FNYEAQ. The CDR3 bases are TGTGCCAGCAGCTTAAGAACAGGGGGCGATTACGAGCAGTACTTC. This codes for CASSLRTGGDYEQYF.

This clone has a handful of counts. The chain links TRBV6-5 to TRBJ1-6, with D possibly matching TRBD1 (6 bases). CDR3 length: 14 residues. The ends were cut back, 8 bases at V and 10 bases at J, with 18 bases in the middle. Germline V gives CDR1 MNHEY, CDR2 SVGAGI. The CDR3 loop reads CASRPGVVRSPLHF. Here the CDR3 DNA reads TGTGCCAGCCGACCAGGGGTTGTACGGTCACCCCTCCACTTT.

This clone was detected a few times. The chain is built from TRBV5-1 and TRBJ1-6; 7 nucleotides match TRBD1. The CDR3 runs 14 residues. V trimming: 3 bases; J trimming: 7 bases; junction bases outside the gene matches: 4. Germline loops: CDR1 SGHRS, CDR2 YFSETQ. CDR3 amino acids: CASSSDRLNSPLHF. CDR3 DNA: TGCGCCAGCAGCTCGGACAGGCTCAATTCACCCCTCCACTTT.

The CDR3 sequence is CASSLAGASDTIYF. The CDR3 DNA sequence: TGTGCCAGCAGCTTAGCTGGGGCTTCCGACACCATATATTTT. This chain connects TRBV7-9 to TRBJ1-3; maybe TRBD1 (5 bases). The CDR3 is 14 residues long. Germline V gives CDR1 SEHNR, CDR2 FQNEAQ (reference sequence). The ends were cut back, 0 bases at V and 8 bases at J, with 11 bases in the middle.

The rearrangement joins TRBV19 to TRBJ1-3; D uncertain. Germline-derived CDR1 and CDR2 are LNHDA and SQIVND (reference sequence). Trimming stripped 1 base from V and 2 bases from J, with 9 bases between. The CDR3 totals 15 residues. DNA for the CDR3: TGTGCCAGTAGTATAGGGAAAGGAGCTGGAAACACCATATATTTT. Protein: CASSIGKGAGNTIYF.

This chain joins TRBV30 and TRBJ1-1; D remains ambiguous. This CDR3 comprises 11 residues. The germline V and J ends were trimmed by 5 bases and 0 bases, with 4 bases remaining between them. CDR1 and CDR2 from the germline V gene are GTSNPN and SVGIG (reference sequence). CDR3 sequence reads: CAWWLNTEAFF. In DNA, the CDR3 is TGTGCCTGGTGGCTGAACACTGAAGCTTTCTTT.

The rearrangement joins TRBV19 to TRBJ1-4; 7 bases align to TRBD1. The CDR3 has 12 amino acids. Trimming removed 6 bases from V and 12 bases from J; junction bases left unmatched: 7. The V gene's germline CDR1 is LNHDA and CDR2 SQIVND (reference sequence). The CDR3 reads CASRGSGTELFF. CDR3 DNA: TGTGCCAGTAGGGGTTCCGGGACAGAACTGTTTTTT.

The chain couples TRBV18 to TRBJ1-3, with D tentatively TRBD1 (5 bases). V was pared by 5 bases and J by 0 bases, with 14 bases between. Germline lookup yields CDR1 KGHSH and CDR2 LQKENI. The CDR3 contains 16 residues. The CDR3: CASSVGPNLSGNTIYF. DNA of the CDR3: TGTGCCAGCTCAGTGGGGCCTAACCTCTCTGGAAACACCATATATTTT.

The chain couples TRBV29-1 to TRBJ1-2; D is perhaps TRBD1 (5 bases). Trimming pared 3 bases from V and 6 bases from J, leaving 11 bases between. This CDR3 region has 12 residues. In germline, CDR1 is SQVTM, CDR2 ANQGSEA. The CDR3 DNA follows: TGCAGCGTTGAGTCAGGGAACCATGGCTACACCTTC. Encoded protein: CSVESGNHGYTF.

This clone has a single count. The rearrangement links TRBV9 to TRBJ2-7, with 7 bases aligning to TRBD1. Germline CDR1 and CDR2: SGDLS and YYNGEE. J was trimmed by 3 bases and V by 3 bases; bases with no gene match: 3. This CDR3 contains 13 residues. This CDR3 is CASSATGNYEQYF. The DNA of the CDR3 is TGTGCCAGCAGCGCGACAGGGAACTACGAGCAGTACTTC.

The J gene is TRBJ1-6, the V gene TRBV7-2; D gene ambiguous. V was trimmed by 5 bases and J by 1 base, leaving 12 bases between them. CDR3 length: 16 amino acids. CDR1 SGHTA and CDR2 FQGNSA come from the germline V gene. The chain's CDR3 is CASSGLMSSYNSPLHF. The CDR3 bases are TGTGCCAGCAGCGGCCTCATGTCATCCTATAATTCACCCCTCCACTTT.

The gene calls are TRBV12-5 and TRBJ2-3, with a weak D call TRBD1 (5 bases). Trimming took off 5 bases at V and 4 bases at J, with 19 bases between the two ends. Germline assignment: CDR1 LGHNT and CDR2 FRNRAP. The CDR3 length is 16 residues. The CDR3 nucleotides read TGTGCTAGTGGTGTGGACCAGCCTCCAGGGTCAGATACGCAGTATTTT. Translation gives CASGVDQPPGSDTQYF.

The chain has TRBV7-3 and TRBJ2-2, with TRBD1 matching over 8 bases. V shed 3 bases and J 5 bases; nucleotides not matched to a gene: 5. Germline CDR1 and CDR2: SGHTA and FQGTGA. The CDR3 runs to 15 residues. CDR3 sequence reads: CASSLTGEVTGELFF. The CDR3 DNA is TGTGCCAGCAGCTTGACAGGGGAGGTGACCGGGGAGCTGTTTTTT.

This clone was seen a single time. J is TRBJ2-3 and V is TRBV15; TRBD2 aligns across 9 bases. Per germline, CDR1 LNHNV and CDR2 YYDKDF (reference sequence). This CDR3 contains 15 residues. Trimming took 4 bases from V and 4 from J; bases not matched to a gene: 6. CDR3 DNA: TGTGCCACCAGCAACCCTAGCGGGGAACCAGATACGCAGTATTTT. Translating gives CATSNPSGEPDTQYF. Full variable domain (outside the CDR3, taken from reference TRBV15 and TRBJ2-3): DAMVIQNPRYQVTQFGKPVTLSCSQTLNHNVMYWYQQKSSQAPKLLFHYYDKDFNNEADTPDNFQSRRPNTSFCFLDIRSPGLGDTAMYLCATSNPSGEPDTQYFGPGTRLTVL.

V gene TRBV15 combines with J gene TRBJ2-7; 7 bases agree with TRBD1. CDR3 length equals 15 residues. J lost 0 bases, V lost 3 bases, and 5 bases had no gene match. Germline lookup yields CDR1 LNHNV and CDR2 YYDKDF (reference sequence). The CDR3: CATSRTGLSSYEQYF. DNA of the CDR3: TGTGCCACCAGCAGGACAGGGCTAAGCTCCTACGAGCAGTACTTC.

In this sample, this clone is large. J is TRBJ1-4 and V is TRBV19; 8 bases agree with TRBD1. The CDR3 consists of 15 residues. After removal of 5 bases from V and 7 bases from J, the junction contained 9 bases not matched to a gene. Per germline, CDR1 LNHDA and CDR2 SQIVND (reference sequence). For the CDR3, the DNA is TGTGCCAGTAGTCCTCCACGGACAGGGTTTGAAAAACTGTTTTTT. Protein product: CASSPPRTGFEKLFF.

V usage is TRBV5-4 and J usage is TRBJ1-1; 9 bases agree with TRBD1. The CDR3 runs to 16 residues. CDR1 and CDR2 from the germline V gene are SGHNT and YYREEE (reference sequence). The J segment lost 2 bases and the V segment lost 1 base, leaving 6 bases of the junction unmatched. This CDR3 reads CASSLPLGQGNTEAFF. CDR3 DNA: TGTGCCAGCAGCTTGCCTTTGGGACAGGGAAACACTGAAGCTTTCTTT. The full variable domain, completed using reference TRBV5-4 and TRBJ1-1, is ETGVTQSPTHLIKTRGQQVTLRCSSQSGHNTVSWYQQALGQGPQFIFQYYREEENGRGNFPPRFSGLQFPNYSSELNVNALELDDSALYLCASSLPLGQGNTEAFFGQGTRLTVV.